The 10 T cell receptor beta chains below were found in one sample sequenced in a study of response to subunit inactivated influenza vaccine. TCRdb reanalysed the RT-PCR reads using MiXCR and keeps one entry per CDR3 protein. The table includes hundreds of thousands of distinct CDR3 sequences, approximately 10% detected once. Another study also made use of these data, one on T cells expressing NK-cell markers. Per that study: TCR beta cDNA was made by 5'RACE template switching with UMIs.

Here the sequenced sample was PBMCs from blood, taken on the day of vaccination. The receptors come from a man between 45 and 60 years old who received an inactivated influenza vaccine.

The chain has TRBV12-3 or TRBV12-4 and TRBJ2-1, with TRBD1 as a possible D gene (6 bases). The CDR3 is made up of 14 amino acids. V lost 5 bases and J lost 5, with 13 bases in between. CDR3 in DNA: TGTGCCAGCAGTAACCAGGGGTTCCACAATGAGCAGTTCTTC. Translated, it gives CASSNQGFHNEQFF.

This clonotype was seen ten or more times. The chain has TRBV12-3 or TRBV12-4 and TRBJ2-2, with TRBD1 matching 10 bases. With V trimmed by 6 bases and J by 5 bases, 9 bases remained unmatched. This CDR3 has 16 amino acids. The CDR3 loop is CASSPSPGQGTGELFF. CDR3 bases: TGTGCCAGCAGCCCCTCCCCGGGACAGGGGACCGGGGAGCTGTTTTTT.

The J gene is TRBJ2-3, the V gene TRBV11-2, with 16 bases lining up with TRBD2. CDR1 and CDR2 from the germline V gene are SGHAT and FQNNGV. There are 17 residues in the CDR3. The V and J ends lost 5 bases and 5 bases, in that order; junction bases with no gene match: 7. This chain's CDR3 is CASSVGTSGRAKDTQYF. The CDR3 DNA is TGTGCCAGCAGCGTTGGGACTAGCGGGAGGGCCAAAGATACGCAGTATTTT.

V and J are TRBV11-2 and TRBJ2-1; possible D gene TRBD2, 5 bases. Per germline, CDR1 SGHAT and CDR2 FQNNGV. V lost 4 bases and J 0 bases, leaving 13 bases between the germline ends. There are 16 residues in the CDR3. The CDR3: CASSSRTASSYNEQFF. CDR3 coding DNA: TGTGCCAGCAGCTCCCGGACTGCCAGCTCCTACAATGAGCAGTTCTTC.

There are a few counts of this clonotype. The V and J genes are TRBV18 and TRBJ2-2; D tentatively fits TRBD1 or TRBD2 (5 bases each). The germline CDR1 and CDR2 sequences are KGHSH and LQKENI. The CDR3 is made up of 16 amino acids. V dropped 0 bases and J dropped 2 bases, with 10 bases sitting between them. DNA for the CDR3: TGTGCCAGCTCACCACCTTCTGGGGGAAACACCGGGGAGCTGTTTTTT. Its protein product is CASSPPSGGNTGELFF.

This clonotype was picked up many times. Here the CDR3 reads CASRAGVNTGELFF. The DNA of the CDR3 is TGTGCCAGCAGAGCGGGGGTTAACACCGGGGAGCTGTTTTTT. This chain connects TRBV12-3 or TRBV12-4 to TRBJ2-2, with 8 positions matching TRBD2. The CDR3 is made up of 14 amino acids. The V and J ends lost 6 bases and 2 bases, in that order; junction bases with no gene match: 2.

This clonotype came up a few times. The rearrangement links TRBV7-9 to TRBJ2-5; 15 bases align to TRBD2. Germline V gene sequence: CDR1 SEHNR, CDR2 FQNEAQ (reference sequence). The CDR3 is 17 residues long. The ends lost 2 bases at V and 5 bases at J; junction bases unmatched: 6. The CDR3 sequence: CASSLRTSGRAMETQYF. In DNA form, the CDR3 reads TGTGCCAGCAGCTTACGGACTAGCGGGAGGGCCATGGAGACCCAGTACTTC.

This clonotype was counted many times. The J gene is TRBJ1-1, the V gene TRBV28; 7 bases agree with TRBD1. There are 14 residues in the CDR3. Trimming cost V 5 bases and J 0 bases; bases outside gene matches: 3. Germline CDR1 MDHEN, CDR2 SYDVKM. Written as DNA, the CDR3 is TGTGCCAGCAGTGTCAGGGGGATGAACACTGAAGCTTTCTTT. As protein: CASSVRGMNTEAFF.

In this sample, this clonotype turned up many times. J is TRBJ2-5 and V is TRBV11-2, with TRBD2 identical over 10 bases. CDR3 length: 15 amino acids. Germline-derived CDR1 and CDR2 are SGHAT and FQNNGV. Trimming took 4 bases from V and 4 from J; bases not matched to a gene: 6. Here the CDR3 DNA reads TGTGCCAGCAGCTGGACTAGCGGAGTTGGAGAGACCCAGTACTTC. Amino acid sequence: CASSWTSGVGETQYF.

This clonotype was seen a single time. The CDR3 protein is CASSSFRRADSSYEQYF. The CDR3, as DNA: TGTGCCAGCAGTTCCTTCAGGAGGGCCGACAGCTCCTACGAGCAGTACTTC. This chain uses TRBV12-3 or TRBV12-4 with TRBJ2-7, with a weak D call TRBD2 (6 bases). The V end was cut by 4 bases, the J end by 0 bases, with 19 bases between. This CDR3 is built from 17 residues.